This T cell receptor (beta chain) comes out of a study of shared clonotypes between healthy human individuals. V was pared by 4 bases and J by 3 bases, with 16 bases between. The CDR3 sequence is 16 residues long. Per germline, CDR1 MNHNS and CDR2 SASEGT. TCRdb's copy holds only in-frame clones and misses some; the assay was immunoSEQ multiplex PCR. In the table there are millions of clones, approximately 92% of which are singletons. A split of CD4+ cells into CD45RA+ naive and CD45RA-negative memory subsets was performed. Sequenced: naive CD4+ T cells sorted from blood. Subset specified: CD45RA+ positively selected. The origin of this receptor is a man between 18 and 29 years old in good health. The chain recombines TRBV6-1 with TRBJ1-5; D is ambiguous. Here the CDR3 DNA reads TGTGCCAGCAGTGTCTCGTTTCCGGCCAACAATCAGCCCCAGCATTTT. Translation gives CASSVSFPANNQPQHF.